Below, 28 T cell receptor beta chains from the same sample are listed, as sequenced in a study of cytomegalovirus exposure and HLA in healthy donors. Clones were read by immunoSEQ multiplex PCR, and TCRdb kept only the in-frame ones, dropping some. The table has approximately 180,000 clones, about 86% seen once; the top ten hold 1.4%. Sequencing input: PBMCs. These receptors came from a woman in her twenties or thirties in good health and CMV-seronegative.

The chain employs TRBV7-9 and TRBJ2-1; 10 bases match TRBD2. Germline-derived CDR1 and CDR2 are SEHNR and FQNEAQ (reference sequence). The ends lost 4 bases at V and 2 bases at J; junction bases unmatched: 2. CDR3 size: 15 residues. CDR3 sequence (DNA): TGTGCCAGCAGCTCAAGCGGGGGGGCCTACAATGAGCAGTTCTTC. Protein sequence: CASSSSGGAYNEQFF.

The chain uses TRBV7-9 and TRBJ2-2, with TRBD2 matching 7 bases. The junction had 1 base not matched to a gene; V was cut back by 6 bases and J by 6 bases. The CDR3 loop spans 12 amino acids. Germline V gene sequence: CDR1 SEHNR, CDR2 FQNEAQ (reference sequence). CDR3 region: CASRTSPGELFF. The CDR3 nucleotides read TGTGCCAGCAGGACTAGCCCCGGGGAGCTGTTTTTT. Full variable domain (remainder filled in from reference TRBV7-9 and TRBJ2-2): DTGVSQNPRHKITKRGQNVTFRCDPISEHNRLYWYRQTLGQGPEFLTYFQNEAQLEKSRLLSDRFSAERPKGSFSTLEIQRTEQGDSAMYLCASRTSPGELFFGEGSRLTVL.

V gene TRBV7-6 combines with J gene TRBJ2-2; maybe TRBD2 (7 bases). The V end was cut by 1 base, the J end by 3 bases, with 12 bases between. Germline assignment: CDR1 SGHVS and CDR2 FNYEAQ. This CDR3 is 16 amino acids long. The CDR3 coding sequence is TGTGCCAGCAGCTTAGTGGAGGGGGGGTACACCGGGGAGCTGTTTTTT. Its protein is CASSLVEGGYTGELFF.

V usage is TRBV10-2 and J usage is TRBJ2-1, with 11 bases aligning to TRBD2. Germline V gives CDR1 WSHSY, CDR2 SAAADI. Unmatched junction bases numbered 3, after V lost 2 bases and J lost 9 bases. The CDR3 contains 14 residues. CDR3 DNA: TGCGCCAGCAGTGAGGGACTAGCGGGTTTTGAGCAGTTCTTC. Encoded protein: CASSEGLAGFEQFF.

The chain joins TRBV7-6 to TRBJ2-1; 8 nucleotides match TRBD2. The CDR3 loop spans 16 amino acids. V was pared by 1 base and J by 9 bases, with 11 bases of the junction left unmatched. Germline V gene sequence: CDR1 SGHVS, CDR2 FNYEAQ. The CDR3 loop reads CASSLESGLEGAEQFF. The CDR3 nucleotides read TGTGCCAGCAGCTTAGAATCGGGACTAGAAGGGGCTGAGCAGTTCTTC.

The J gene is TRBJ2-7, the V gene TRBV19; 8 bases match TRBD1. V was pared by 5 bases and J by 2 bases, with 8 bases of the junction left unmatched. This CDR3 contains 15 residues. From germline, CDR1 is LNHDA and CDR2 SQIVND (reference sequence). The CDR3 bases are TGTGCCAGTAGTTCGTTCGAGGACAGGGCCTACGAGCAGTACTTC. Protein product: CASSSFEDRAYEQYF.

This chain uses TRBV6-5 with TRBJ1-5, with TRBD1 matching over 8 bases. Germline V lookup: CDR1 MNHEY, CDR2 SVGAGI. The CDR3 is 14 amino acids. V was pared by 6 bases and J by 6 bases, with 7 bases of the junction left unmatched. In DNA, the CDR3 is TGTGCCAGCAGCAGACAGGGGTCGAGTCAGCCCCAGCATTTT. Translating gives CASSRQGSSQPQHF.

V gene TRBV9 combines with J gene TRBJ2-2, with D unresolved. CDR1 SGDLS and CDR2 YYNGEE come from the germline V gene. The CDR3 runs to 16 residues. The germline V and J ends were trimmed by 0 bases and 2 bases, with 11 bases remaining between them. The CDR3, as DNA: TGTGCCAGCAGCGTAGAGCAACAGTTTAACACCGGGGAGCTGTTTTTT. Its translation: CASSVEQQFNTGELFF. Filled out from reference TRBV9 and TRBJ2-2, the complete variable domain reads DSGVTQTPKHLITATGQRVTLRCSPRSGDLSVYWYQQSLDQGLQFLIQYYNGEERAKGNILERFSAQQFPDLHSELNLSSLELGDSALYFCASSVEQQFNTGELFFGEGSRLTVL.

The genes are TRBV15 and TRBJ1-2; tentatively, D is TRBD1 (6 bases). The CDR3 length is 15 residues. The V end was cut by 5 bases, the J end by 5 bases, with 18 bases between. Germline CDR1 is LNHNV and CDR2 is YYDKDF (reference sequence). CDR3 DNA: TGTGCCACCAGCCTCTCCCGGGACATACCTTATGGCTACACCTTC. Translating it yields CATSLSRDIPYGYTF. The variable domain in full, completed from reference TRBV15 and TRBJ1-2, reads DAMVIQNPRYQVTQFGKPVTLSCSQTLNHNVMYWYQQKSSQAPKLLFHYYDKDFNNEADTPDNFQSRRPNTSFCFLDIRSPGLGDTAMYLCATSLSRDIPYGYTFGSGTRLTVV.

CDR3 sequence: CASRVSGVSSYEQYF. The CDR3 DNA follows: TGCGCCAGCAGAGTTAGCGGGGTGAGCTCCTACGAGCAGTACTTC. The J gene is TRBJ2-7, the V gene TRBV5-1, with 8 bases matching TRBD2. V was clipped by 5 bases and J by 0 bases; unmatched bases: 7. This CDR3 has 15 residues. The germline CDR1 and CDR2 sequences are SGHRS and YFSETQ.

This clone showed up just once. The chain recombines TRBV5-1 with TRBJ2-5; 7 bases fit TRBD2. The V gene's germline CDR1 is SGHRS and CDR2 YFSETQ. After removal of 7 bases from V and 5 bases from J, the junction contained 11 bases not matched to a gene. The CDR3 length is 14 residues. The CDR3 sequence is CASSRGEPTETQYF. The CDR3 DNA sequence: TGCGCCAGCTCCCGGGGGGAGCCGACGGAGACCCAGTACTTC.

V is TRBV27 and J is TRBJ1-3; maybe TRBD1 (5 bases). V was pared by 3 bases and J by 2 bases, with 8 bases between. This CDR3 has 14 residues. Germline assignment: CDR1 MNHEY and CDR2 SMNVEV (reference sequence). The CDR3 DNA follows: TGTGCCAGCAGTTTGTCGGGGGCTGGAAACACCATATATTTT. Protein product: CASSLSGAGNTIYF.

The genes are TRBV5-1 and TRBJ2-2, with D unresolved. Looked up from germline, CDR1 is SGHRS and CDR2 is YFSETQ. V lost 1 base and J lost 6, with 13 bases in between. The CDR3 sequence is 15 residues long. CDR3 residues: CASSLNIWAPGELFF. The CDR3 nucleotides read TGCGCCAGCAGCTTGAATATATGGGCACCCGGGGAGCTGTTTTTT. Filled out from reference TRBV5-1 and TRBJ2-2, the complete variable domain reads KAGVTQTPRYLIKTRGQQVTLSCSPISGHRSVSWYQQTPGQGLQFLFEYFSETQRNKGNFPGRFSGRQFSNSRSEMNVSTLELGDSALYLCASSLNIWAPGELFFGEGSRLTVL.

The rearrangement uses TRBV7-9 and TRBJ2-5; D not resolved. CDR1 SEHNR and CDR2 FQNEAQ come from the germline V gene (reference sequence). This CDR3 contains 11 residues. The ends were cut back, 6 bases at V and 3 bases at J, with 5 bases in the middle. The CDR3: CASRSKETQYF. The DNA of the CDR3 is TGTGCCAGCAGGAGCAAAGAGACCCAGTACTTC.

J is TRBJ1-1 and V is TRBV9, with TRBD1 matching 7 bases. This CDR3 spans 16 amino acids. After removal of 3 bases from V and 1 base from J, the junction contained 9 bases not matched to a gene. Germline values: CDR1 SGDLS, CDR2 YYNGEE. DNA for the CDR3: TGTGCCAGCAGCGGGAGCGGAGGGGGCTGGAACACTGAAGCTTTCTTT. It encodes CASSGSGGGWNTEAFF.

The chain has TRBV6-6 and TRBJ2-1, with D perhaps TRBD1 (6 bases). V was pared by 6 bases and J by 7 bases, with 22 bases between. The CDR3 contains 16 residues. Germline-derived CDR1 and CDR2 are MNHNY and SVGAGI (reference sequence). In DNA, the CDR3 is TGTGCCAGCAGAAGTACGGGACACTTGGGTCCAAATGAGCAGTTCTTC. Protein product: CASRSTGHLGPNEQFF.

The CDR3 loop is CASSEFTWMQGAVNSPLHF. Written as DNA, the CDR3 is TGTGCCAGCAGTGAATTTACCTGGATGCAGGGGGCGGTTAATTCACCCCTCCACTTT. The chain couples TRBV2 to TRBJ1-6; 8 bases are shared with TRBD1. Germline CDR1 SNHLY, CDR2 FYNNEI. V lost 2 bases to trimming and J lost 6 bases; unmatched junction nucleotides: 15. The CDR3 has 19 amino acids. The full variable domain, rest sourced from reference TRBV2 and TRBJ1-6, is EPEVTQTPSHQVTQMGQEVILRCVPISNHLYFYWYRQILGQKVEFLVSFYNNEISEKSEIFDDQFSVERPDGSNFTLKIRSTKLEDSAMYFCASSEFTWMQGAVNSPLHFGNGTRLTVT.

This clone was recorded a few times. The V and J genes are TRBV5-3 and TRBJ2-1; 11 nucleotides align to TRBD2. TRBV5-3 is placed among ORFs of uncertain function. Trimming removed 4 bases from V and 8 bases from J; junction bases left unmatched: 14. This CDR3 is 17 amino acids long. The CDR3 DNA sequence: TGTGCCAGAAGCCGACCGGGGATAGCGGGGGGGCTCGATGAGCAGTTCTTC. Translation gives CARSRPGIAGGLDEQFF.

The CDR3 spells CASSQDSSGTPNSPLHF. DNA for the CDR3: TGCGCCAGCAGCCAAGATTCCTCCGGGACACCCAATTCACCCCTCCACTTT. The gene calls are TRBV4-3 and TRBJ1-6, with a possible D match to TRBD1 (6 bases). The CDR3 covers 17 residues. V was pared by 0 bases and J by 7 bases, with 16 bases between. Per germline, CDR1 LGHNA and CDR2 YSLEER.

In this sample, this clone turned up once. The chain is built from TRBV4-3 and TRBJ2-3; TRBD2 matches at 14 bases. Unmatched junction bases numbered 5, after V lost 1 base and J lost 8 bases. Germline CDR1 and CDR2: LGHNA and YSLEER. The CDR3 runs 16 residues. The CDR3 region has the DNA TGCGCCAGCAGCCAAGTTGGGACTAGCGGGGGAGGTACGCAGTATTTT. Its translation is CASSQVGTSGGGTQYF.

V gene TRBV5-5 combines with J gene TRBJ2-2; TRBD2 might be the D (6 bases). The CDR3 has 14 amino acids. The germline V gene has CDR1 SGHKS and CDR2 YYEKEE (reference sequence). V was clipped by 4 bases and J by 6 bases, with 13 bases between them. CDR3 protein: CASSTGVVAGELFF. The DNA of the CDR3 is TGTGCCAGCAGCACGGGGGTGGTGGCCGGGGAGCTGTTTTTT.

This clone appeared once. CDR3 residues: CASASKNRVPYNEQFF. CDR3 bases: TGTGCCAGCGCCTCCAAGAACAGGGTGCCCTACAATGAGCAGTTCTTC. This chain connects TRBV13 to TRBJ2-1, with D perhaps matching TRBD1 (6 bases). The CDR3 runs to 16 residues. Deletions cut 8 bases from V and 2 bases from J, with 19 bases between. The germline V gene encodes CDR1 PRHDT and CDR2 FYEKMQ (reference sequence).

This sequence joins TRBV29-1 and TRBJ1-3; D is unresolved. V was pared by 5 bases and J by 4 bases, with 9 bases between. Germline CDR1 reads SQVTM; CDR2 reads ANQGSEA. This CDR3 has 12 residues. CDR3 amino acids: CSVSGWGNTIYF. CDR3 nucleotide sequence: TGCAGCGTTTCAGGTTGGGGAAACACCATATATTTT.

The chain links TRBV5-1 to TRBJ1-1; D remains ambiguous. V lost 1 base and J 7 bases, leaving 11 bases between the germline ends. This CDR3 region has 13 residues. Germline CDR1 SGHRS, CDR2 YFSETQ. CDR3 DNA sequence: TGCGCCAGCAGCTTGAGCCCCGCAAATGAAGCTTTCTTT. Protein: CASSLSPANEAFF.

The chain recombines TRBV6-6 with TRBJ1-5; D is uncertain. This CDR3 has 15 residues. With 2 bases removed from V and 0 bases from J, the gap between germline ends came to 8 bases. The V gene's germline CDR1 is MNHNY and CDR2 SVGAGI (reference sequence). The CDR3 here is CASSYVANSNQPQHF. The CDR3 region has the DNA TGTGCCAGCAGTTACGTGGCAAATAGCAATCAGCCCCAGCATTTT.

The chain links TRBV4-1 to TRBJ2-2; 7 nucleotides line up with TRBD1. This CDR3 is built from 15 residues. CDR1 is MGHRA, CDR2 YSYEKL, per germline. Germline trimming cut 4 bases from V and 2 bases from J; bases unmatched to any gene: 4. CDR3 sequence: CASSPWDRNTGELFF. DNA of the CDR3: TGCGCCAGCAGCCCTTGGGACAGAAACACCGGGGAGCTGTTTTTT.

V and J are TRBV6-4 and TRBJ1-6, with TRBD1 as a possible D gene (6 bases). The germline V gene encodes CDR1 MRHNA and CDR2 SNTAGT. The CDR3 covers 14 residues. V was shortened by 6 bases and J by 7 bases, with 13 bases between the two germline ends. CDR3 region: CASSVQGWNSPLHF. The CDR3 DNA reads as TGTGCCAGCAGCGTTCAGGGGTGGAATTCACCCCTCCACTTT.

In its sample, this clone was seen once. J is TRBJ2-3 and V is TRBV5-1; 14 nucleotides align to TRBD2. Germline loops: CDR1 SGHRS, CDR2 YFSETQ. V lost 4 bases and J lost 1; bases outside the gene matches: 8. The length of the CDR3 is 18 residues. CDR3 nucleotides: TGCGCCAGCAGCAACCGGACTAGCGGGGGGTTCGGCACAGATACGCAGTATTTT. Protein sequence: CASSNRTSGGFGTDTQYF.